This is a list of T cell receptor beta chains from one sample in a study of blood T cells in healthy people across ages. MiXCR was run by TCRdb on the 5' RACE reads, yielding one entry per CDR3 protein. The sample records roughly 1,700,000 distinct CDR3 sequences, roughly 30% being singletons. The sample taken for sequencing was blood. These receptor sequences come from a young woman in good health. Both conserved end residues are part of each CDR3. The order of the fields is J gene, D gene, V gene, clone size, CDR3 length, CDR3 DNA, CDR3 protein. The D gene is left open where the match is weak. Only some rows state a clone size, as once, few, many or a class for expanded clones.

J: TRBJ2-7
D: TRBD2
V: TRBV27
size: many
length: 13
DNA: TGTGCCAGCAGGCGGGGGGGCGGTGTCGAGCAGTACTTC
CDR3: CASRRGGGVEQYF

J: TRBJ1-6
D: NA
V: TRBV18
size: few
length: 15
DNA: TGTGCCAGCTCACCTACGCCGGTCTATAATTCACCCCTCCACTTT
CDR3: CASSPTPVYNSPLHF

J: TRBJ2-1
D: NA
V: TRBV5-4
size: NA
length: 15
DNA: TGTGCCAGCAGCCCACCAAAGGGGGGCCATGATGAGCAGTTCTTC
CDR3: CASSPPKGGHDEQFF

J: TRBJ2-5
D: TRBD2
V: TRBV6-5
size: NA
length: 15
DNA: TGTGCCAGCAGTTACGGGGGGGACGGCCAAGAGACCCAGTACTTC
CDR3: CASSYGGDGQETQYF

J: TRBJ2-5
D: TRBD1
V: TRBV6-1
size: many
length: 14
DNA: TGTGCCAGCAGTGAGAGGGACAGGAAGGAGACCCAGTACTTC
CDR3: CASSERDRKETQYF

J: TRBJ2-7
D: TRBD2
V: TRBV20-1
size: NA
length: 13
DNA: TGCAGTGCTAGAGAGGGAGGGCCGGGAGAGCAGTACTTC
CDR3: CSAREGGPGEQYF

J: TRBJ2-7
D: TRBD1
V: TRBV10-3
size: many
length: 13
DNA: TGTGCCATCATGAGGGGGCAAGTTCACGAGCAGTACTTC
CDR3: CAIMRGQVHEQYF

J: TRBJ1-5
D: NA
V: TRBV12-3/TRBV12-4
size: NA
length: 12
DNA: TGTGCCAGCACCCGGGAGAATCAGCCCCAGCATTTT
CDR3: CASTRENQPQHF

J: TRBJ2-5
D: TRBD2
V: TRBV5-1
size: many
length: 14
DNA: TGTGCCAGCAGCACGACTAGCGGACAAGAGACCCAGTACTTC
CDR3: CASSTTSGQETQYF

J: TRBJ2-5
D: TRBD2
V: TRBV3-1
size: many
length: 18
DNA: TGTGCCAGCAGCCAACCCACCCGGGCTAGCGGAATCCAAGAGACCCAGTACTTC
CDR3: CASSQPTRASGIQETQYF

J: TRBJ2-6
D: TRBD1
V: TRBV6-5
size: NA
length: 17
DNA: TGTGCCAGCAGTTCCCCGGGACAGAGAGCTGGGGCCAACGTCCTGACTTTC
CDR3: CASSSPGQRAGANVLTF

J: TRBJ2-1
D: NA
V: TRBV30
size: NA
length: 13
DNA: TGTGCCAGCCGGGACAAGAACCGCAATGAGCAGTTCTTC
CDR3: CASRDKNRNEQFF

J: TRBJ2-3
D: TRBD1
V: TRBV11-3
size: once
length: 15
DNA: TGTGCCAGCAGCCCGACGACAGGGAGCGCAGATACGCAGTATTTT
CDR3: CASSPTTGSADTQYF

J: TRBJ1-5
D: NA
V: TRBV6-2/TRBV6-3
size: NA
length: 16
DNA: TGTGCCAGCAGATTCCCTGGGGGGGGCGGAAATCAGCCCCAGCATTTT
CDR3: CASRFPGGGGNQPQHF

J: TRBJ2-5
D: NA
V: TRBV2
size: many
length: 12
DNA: TGTGCCAGCGGATCTTTACGAGAGACCCAGTACTTC
CDR3: CASGSLRETQYF

J: TRBJ2-4
D: NA
V: TRBV6-6
size: few
length: 16
DNA: TGTGCCAGCAGTTACCGCGGAAGCAACTCCTACAATGAGCAGTACTTC
CDR3: CASSYRGSNSYNEQYF

J: TRBJ2-2
D: TRBD1
V: TRBV2
size: NA
length: 14
DNA: TGTGCCAGCGCGCAGGGGGCAAACACCGGGGAGCTGTTTTTT
CDR3: CASAQGANTGELFF

J: TRBJ1-2
D: NA
V: TRBV28
size: many
length: 16
DNA: TGTGCCAGCAGTGTACCCGGGGTGCGACGGGACTATGGCTACACCTTC
CDR3: CASSVPGVRRDYGYTF

J: TRBJ2-5
D: TRBD2
V: TRBV12-3/TRBV12-4
size: many
length: 13
DNA: TGTGCCAGCAGTTTTGGCGGGAGAGAGACCCAGTACTTC
CDR3: CASSFGGRETQYF

J: TRBJ1-1
D: TRBD1
V: TRBV12-3/TRBV12-4
size: NA
length: 15
DNA: TGTGCCAGCAGTCTGGCGGACAGGGCAAACACTGAAGCTTTCTTT
CDR3: CASSLADRANTEAFF

J: TRBJ1-1
D: NA
V: TRBV7-2
size: NA
length: 13
DNA: TGTGCCAGCAGCCCCGGACACCCCGTCGGGGCTTTCTTT
CDR3: CASSPGHPVGAFF

J: TRBJ1-4
D: NA
V: TRBV3-1
size: NA
length: 17
DNA: TGTGCCAGCAGCCAACGGACAGCTGTGGGGTACAATGAAAAACTGTTTTTT
CDR3: CASSQRTAVGYNEKLFF

J: TRBJ2-5
D: NA
V: TRBV3-1
size: few
length: 14
DNA: TGTGCCAGCAGTCTTTATCAGGGAGGAGAGACCCAGTACTTC
CDR3: CASSLYQGGETQYF

J: TRBJ2-3
D: NA
V: TRBV7-9
size: once
length: 15
DNA: TGTGCCAGCAGCTTGGGCGGGACAGACACAGATACGCAGTATTTT
CDR3: CASSLGGTDTDTQYF

J: TRBJ2-7
D: NA
V: TRBV5-1
size: few
length: 14
DNA: TGCGCCAGCAGCTTGGGATCGGTGGGGGACGAGCAGTACTTC
CDR3: CASSLGSVGDEQYF

J: TRBJ2-7
D: TRBD1
V: TRBV5-1
size: NA
length: 15
DNA: TGCGCCAGCAGCAACCGGACAGGGATCACCTACGAGCAGTACTTC
CDR3: CASSNRTGITYEQYF

J: TRBJ2-1
D: NA
V: TRBV7-9
size: few
length: 11
DNA: TGTGCCAGCAGCTCAATCAGAGAAGAGTTCTTC
CDR3: CASSSIREEFF

J: TRBJ2-5
D: TRBD2
V: TRBV5-1
size: many
length: 13
DNA: TGCGCCAGCAGCGGGGGGGAACAAGAGACCCAGTACTTC
CDR3: CASSGGEQETQYF

J: TRBJ1-2
D: NA
V: TRBV24-1
size: NA
length: 13
DNA: TGTGCCACCAGTGACCAGTTGGGGGCTGGCTACACCTTC
CDR3: CATSDQLGAGYTF

J: TRBJ1-1
D: NA
V: TRBV4-3
size: few
length: 15
DNA: TGCGCCGGCAGCCAAGATTCGGCCGTGGGCACTGAAGCTTTCTTT
CDR3: CAGSQDSAVGTEAFF

J: TRBJ1-2
D: NA
V: TRBV20-1
size: few
length: 14
DNA: TGCAGTGCTCTTCGCCGGGCAGGGGAATATGGCTACACCTTC
CDR3: CSALRRAGEYGYTF

J: TRBJ2-7
D: NA
V: TRBV12-3/TRBV12-4
size: few
length: 12
DNA: TGTGCCAGCAGTTTTGTGGGGAGCGAGCAGTACTTC
CDR3: CASSFVGSEQYF

J: TRBJ2-1
D: NA
V: TRBV29-1
size: many
length: 12
DNA: TGCAGCGTTGAAGAACAGGGCCATGAGCAGTTCTTC
CDR3: CSVEEQGHEQFF

J: TRBJ2-3
D: TRBD1
V: TRBV9
size: NA
length: 16
DNA: TGTGCCAGCAGCGTAGCAGGGGGCGACCTATCGGATACGCAGTATTTT
CDR3: CASSVAGGDLSDTQYF

J: TRBJ1-4
D: NA
V: TRBV5-1
size: NA
length: 18
DNA: TGCGCCAGCAGCAGCTATGCGGGTTCACACCGTGGAGAGGAAAAACTGTTTTTT
CDR3: CASSSYAGSHRGEEKLFF

J: TRBJ2-7
D: NA
V: TRBV28
size: NA
length: 14
DNA: TGTGCCAGCAACACCCCGGAGGGGAACTACGAGCAGTACTTC
CDR3: CASNTPEGNYEQYF

J: TRBJ1-5
D: NA
V: TRBV25-1
size: NA
length: 15
DNA: TGTGCCAGCAGTGATGGGGGCGCGGACAATCAGCCCCAGCATTTT
CDR3: CASSDGGADNQPQHF

J: TRBJ2-1
D: NA
V: TRBV29-1
size: NA
length: 14
DNA: TGCAGCGTTGAAAACTGGAGCTCCTACAATGAGCAGTTCTTC
CDR3: CSVENWSSYNEQFF

J: TRBJ2-3
D: NA
V: TRBV29-1
size: few
length: 11
DNA: TGCAGCGTGGGAGCCACAGATACGCAGTATTTT
CDR3: CSVGATDTQYF

J: TRBJ2-4
D: TRBD1
V: TRBV15
size: NA
length: 17
DNA: TGTGCCACCAGCGGAGCTTCTACAGGGGTGGCCAAAAACATTCAGTACTTC
CDR3: CATSGASTGVAKNIQYF

J: TRBJ2-5
D: NA
V: TRBV21-1
size: NA
length: 14
DNA: TGTGCCAGCCTTAATGGGGGGCTCGGAGAGACCCAGTACTTC
CDR3: CASLNGGLGETQYF

J: TRBJ1-2
D: NA
V: TRBV20-1
size: NA
length: 12
DNA: TGCAGTGCTACCACAGGGAAGTCTGGCTACACCTTC
CDR3: CSATTGKSGYTF

J: TRBJ2-7
D: TRBD2
V: TRBV6-1
size: few
length: 21
DNA: TGTGCCAGCAGTGACCTGGGGGGGGAGCGGGAGCGGTTGCTGGGGGTCTACGAGCAGTACTTC
CDR3: CASSDLGGERERLLGVYEQYF

J: TRBJ2-1
D: TRBD2
V: TRBV20-1
size: NA
length: 14
DNA: TGCAGTGCAAAAATAGCGGGGACATACAATAAGCAGTTCTTC
CDR3: CSAKIAGTYNKQFF

J: TRBJ2-3
D: TRBD2
V: TRBV5-1
size: NA
length: 15
DNA: TGCGCCAGCAGCTTGGCAGGACTAGTTGCAGATACGCAGTATTTT
CDR3: CASSLAGLVADTQYF

J: TRBJ1-1
D: TRBD1
V: TRBV29-1
size: NA
length: 13
DNA: TGCAGCGTCGAGACAGGGAGGGACACTGAAGCTTTCTTT
CDR3: CSVETGRDTEAFF

J: TRBJ2-3
D: NA
V: TRBV5-1
size: NA
length: 15
DNA: TGCGCCAGCAGCTTCCGGCACCCTGGCACAGATACGCAGTATTTT
CDR3: CASSFRHPGTDTQYF

J: TRBJ1-4
D: TRBD1
V: TRBV19
size: once
length: 13
DNA: TGTGCCAGTACGAGCAGGGGGCTTGAAAAACTGTTTTTT
CDR3: CASTSRGLEKLFF

J: TRBJ2-1
D: NA
V: TRBV11-2
size: NA
length: 15
DNA: TGTGCCAGCAGTCGGATCGGACAGAAGGAAAATGAGCAGTTCTTC
CDR3: CASSRIGQKENEQFF

J: TRBJ1-1
D: NA
V: TRBV15
size: few
length: 14
DNA: TGTGCCACCAGCAGACCTTCTTTTGGGACTGAAGCTTTCTTT
CDR3: CATSRPSFGTEAFF